The 24 T cell receptor beta chains listed next were all sequenced from one sample in a study of metastatic and nonmetastatic thyroid tumors. The entire patient cohort was treatment-naive prior to thyroid surgery. TCRdb reanalyzed the PCR reads via MiXCR. The sample includes around 3,400 clones, around 34% of them seen just once. Sequenced: adjacent normal tissue. These receptors originate from a female donor with papillary thyroid cancer or a benign thyroid nodule (not recorded which). Some clones in this sample may be carry-over from other donors' samples.

This clone is termed medium-sized. The chain joins TRBV7-2 to TRBJ1-2; 7 bases match TRBD1. The ends lost 2 bases at V and 3 bases at J; junction bases unmatched: 6. The CDR3 runs to 15 residues. Germline V lookup: CDR1 SGHTA, CDR2 FQGNSA. The CDR3 DNA sequence: TGTGCCAGCAGCTTAACCCGGGACAGCTACTATGGCTACACCTTC. Encoded protein: CASSLTRDSYYGYTF.

This sequence joins TRBV19 and TRBJ2-1; 11 positions match TRBD2. The J segment lost 5 bases and the V segment lost 4 bases, leaving 1 base of the junction unmatched. From germline, CDR1 is LNHDA and CDR2 SQIVND (reference sequence). The CDR3 consists of 14 residues. The CDR3 reads CASSRLAGNNEQFF. The CDR3 DNA sequence: TGTGCCAGTAGTAGACTAGCGGGGAACAATGAGCAGTTCTTC.

Concerning this clone itself: A junction end diverges from the germline sequence, so it may reflect a read error. CDR3 nucleotide sequence: TGTGCCAGCAGTCCCGCAGGAGCCTACGAGCATTACTTC. Protein sequence: CASSPAGAYEHYF. The chain joins TRBV28 to TRBJ2-7; D not resolved. CDR1 MDHEN and CDR2 SYDVKM come from the germline V gene. The CDR3 is made up of 13 amino acids.

The chain has TRBV5-1 and TRBJ2-1; a weak D match, TRBD2 (6 bases). Trimming removed 0 bases at V and 3 bases at J, with 10 bases between. The CDR3 covers 15 residues. CDR1 is SGHRS and CDR2 is YFSETQ in the germline V gene. CDR3 amino acids: CASSLGDSYYNEQFF. CDR3 bases: TGCGCCAGCAGCTTGGGGGACTCCTACTACAATGAGCAGTTCTTC. Full variable domain (rest looked up from reference TRBV5-1 and TRBJ2-1): KAGVTQTPRYLIKTRGQQVTLSCSPISGHRSVSWYQQTPGQGLQFLFEYFSETQRNKGNFPGRFSGRQFSNSRSEMNVSTLELGDSALYLCASSLGDSYYNEQFFGPGTRLTVL.

This clone occurred a few times. The chain recombines TRBV16 with TRBJ1-1; the D gene is possibly TRBD1 (6 bases). The V and J ends lost 2 bases and 5 bases respectively, with 12 bases between them. The CDR3 totals 14 residues. Germline-derived CDR1 and CDR2 are KGHSY and FQNENV. For the CDR3, the DNA is TGTGCCAGCAGCCAACTACAGGGCGGGACTGAAGCTTTCTTT. Translated: CASSQLQGGTEAFF.

This clone was detected a few times. This chain uses TRBV6-1 with TRBJ1-3, with TRBD1 as a possible D gene (5 bases). Germline CDR1 is MNHNS and CDR2 is SASEGT. CDR3 length: 15 amino acids. Deletions cut 7 bases from V and 0 bases from J, with 13 bases between. The DNA of the CDR3 is TGTGCCAGCACTCGGGACGCGAGCTCTGGAAACACCATATATTTT. This sequence encodes CASTRDASSGNTIYF.

This clone is large by share. This rearrangement joins TRBV12-3 or TRBV12-4 to TRBJ2-2; D uncertain. This CDR3 is 14 amino acids long. Trimming shortened V by 5 bases and J by 5 bases, and 12 bases separated the two germline ends. CDR3 region: CASSLVGTTGELFF. In DNA form, the CDR3 reads TGTGCCAGCAGTCTTGTAGGTACGACCGGGGAGCTGTTTTTT.

As to this clone: This is likely a read error, given that the CDR3 carries no conserved phenylalanine or tryptophan at its end. It is unclear where the CDR3 begins or ends on the DNA, so no DNA is shown, and the CDR3 is as TCRdb lists it. The chain joins TRBV5-1 to TRBJ1-1; the D call in the table, TRBD1, was not verified against the DNA. Germline CDR1 is SGHRS and CDR2 is YFSETQ. The CDR3 length is 15 residues, termini included. The CDR3 loop reads CASRPDRAMNTEASL.

J is TRBJ2-1 and V is TRBV6-2 or TRBV6-3, with 12 bases that match TRBD2. The CDR3 has 12 amino acids. With 8 bases clipped from V and 7 bases from J, the junction kept 0 bases outside the gene matches. Germline CDR1 and CDR2: MNHEY and SVGEGT. The CDR3 DNA follows: TGTGCCAGCGGACTAGCGGGAAATGAGCAGTTCTTC. Amino acids: CASGLAGNEQFF.

In its sample, this clone was seen a few times. This chain uses TRBV25-1 with TRBJ2-2; D gene uncertain. Germline-derived CDR1 and CDR2 are MGHDK and SYGVNS. This CDR3 has 14 residues. Between the trimmed V and J ends, which lost 3 bases and 5 bases, there was a span of 10 bases. CDR3 sequence reads: CASSDSGWTGELFF. CDR3 DNA: TGTGCCAGCAGTGACAGTGGTTGGACCGGGGAGCTGTTTTTT.

Only a few counts were recorded for this clone. This rearrangement joins TRBV10-3 to TRBJ2-7; 10 bases map to TRBD2. V shed 4 bases, J shed 7 bases, and the junction held 10 bases outside the gene matches. This CDR3 spans 15 amino acids. Germline V gene sequence: CDR1 ENHRY, CDR2 SYGVKD. The CDR3 nucleotides are TGTGCCATCAGTGGTTTAGGACTAGCGGCTAGGGAGCAGTACTTC. It encodes CAISGLGLAAREQYF.

The chain links TRBV11-2 to TRBJ1-4; tentatively, D is TRBD1 (6 bases). This CDR3 contains 16 residues. Per germline, CDR1 SGHAT and CDR2 FQNNGV. V gave up 4 bases and J gave up 7 bases, with 19 bases separating them. CDR3 sequence reads: CASSSQSGALPEKLFF. The CDR3 coding sequence is TGTGCCAGCAGCTCCCAGTCGGGGGCGCTTCCTGAAAAACTGTTTTTT.

The chain links TRBV19 to TRBJ2-2; D may match TRBD1 or TRBD2 (7 bases each). The CDR3 has 15 residues. V lost 6 bases, J lost 5 bases, and 16 bases lay in between. The germline V gene encodes CDR1 LNHDA and CDR2 SQIVND (reference sequence). The CDR3 loop reads CASRETGRGTGELFF. In DNA, the CDR3 is TGTGCCAGTAGAGAGACAGGGAGGGGGACCGGGGAGCTGTTTTTT. The full variable domain, with the rest looked up from reference TRBV19 and TRBJ2-2, is DGGITQSPKYLFRKEGQNVTLSCEQNLNHDAMYWYRQDPGQGLRLIYYSQIVNDFQKGDIAEGYSVSREKKESFPLTVTSAQKNPTAFYLCASRETGRGTGELFFGEGSRLTVL.

This chain links TRBV7-3 with TRBJ2-3; TRBD1 matches at 8 bases. The CDR3 has 15 amino acids. The junction had 4 bases not matched to a gene; V was cut back by 3 bases and J by 2 bases. Germline V lookup: CDR1 SGHTA, CDR2 FQGTGA. The CDR3 loop reads CASSLTGVPTDTQYF. As DNA, the CDR3 is TGTGCCAGCAGCTTGACAGGGGTTCCCACAGATACGCAGTATTTT.

In this sample, this clone turned up a few times. A junction end diverges from the germline sequence, so it may reflect a read error. The J gene is TRBJ1-2, the V gene TRBV7-3; D perhaps matches TRBD1 (5 bases). CDR3 length: 12 residues. Germline-derived CDR1 and CDR2 are SGHTA and FQGTGA. CDR3 DNA sequence: TGCGCCAGCAGCTTAATTCGGGGGGGCTACACCTTC. Translated: CASSLIRGGYTF.

CDR3 nucleotide sequence: TGTGCCGGCGAAAGGCTCATAAACACTGAAGCTTTCTTT. This gives the protein CAGERLINTEAFF. The V gene is TRBV6-1, the J gene TRBJ1-1; D unclear. This CDR3 region has 13 residues. Per the germline V gene, CDR1 is MNHNS and CDR2 is SASEGT. V lost 11 bases to trimming and J lost 2 bases, with 15 bases between them.

This clone was seen only a few times. The chain uses TRBV29-1 and TRBJ2-7; perhaps TRBD1 as D (5 bases). CDR3 length: 13 amino acids. Germline CDR1 reads SQVTM; CDR2 reads ANQGSEA. V was pared by 6 bases and J by 2 bases, with 14 bases between. In DNA, the CDR3 is TGCAGCGTGGCCCCAGGGTCAACCTACGAGCAGTACTTC. Protein: CSVAPGSTYEQYF.

Sample share makes this clone large (0.1 to 1%). The gene calls are TRBV28 and TRBJ1-2; possibly TRBD1 for D (5 bases). This CDR3 spans 14 amino acids. Deletions cut 3 bases from V and 8 bases from J, with 16 bases between. Germline V lookup: CDR1 MDHEN, CDR2 SYDVKM. The CDR3 DNA reads as TGTGCCAGCAGTTTTGGGACGGGGGTAGGGGGCTACACCTTC. Its protein product is CASSFGTGVGGYTF.

This clone was picked up a small number of times. The rearrangement joins TRBV12-3 or TRBV12-4 to TRBJ2-7; D is unclear. With 4 bases removed from V and 0 bases from J, the gap between germline ends came to 10 bases. The CDR3 consists of 14 residues. CDR3 in amino acids: CASSYPQSSYEQYF. For the CDR3, the DNA is TGTGCCAGCAGTTACCCGCAAAGCTCCTACGAGCAGTACTTC.

This clone has ten or more counts. The chain is built from TRBV27 and TRBJ2-7; TRBD1 matches at 9 bases. CDR3 length equals 14 residues. Unmatched junction bases numbered 5, after V lost 5 bases and J lost 3 bases. The germline V gene encodes CDR1 MNHEY and CDR2 SMNVEV (reference sequence). CDR3 DNA sequence: TGTGCCAGCAGTCTAGGGACAGGGAGCTACGAGCAGTACTTC. It yields the protein CASSLGTGSYEQYF.

By proportion, this clone is medium-sized (0.01 to 0.1%). At the DNA level, this CDR3 is encoded by other sequences in the same sample as well. This sequence joins TRBV20-1 and TRBJ2-3, with 9 bases that match TRBD1. Trimming took 2 bases from V and 6 from J; bases not matched to a gene: 9. Germline CDR1 DFQATT, CDR2 SNEGSKA (reference sequence). The CDR3 is 15 residues long. CDR3 DNA: TGCAGTGCTAGACGGCGGGACAGGGATTCGGATACGCAGTATTTT. Its translation is CSARRRDRDSDTQYF.

The chain combines TRBV30 with TRBJ1-2, with D possibly TRBD1 on 6 matching bases. The V end was cut by 5 bases, the J end by 8 bases, with 15 bases between. CDR3 size: 12 residues. The V gene's germline CDR1 is GTSNPN and CDR2 SVGIG (reference sequence). The chain's CDR3 is CAWRGGAEGYTF. CDR3 nucleotides: TGTGCCTGGCGAGGGGGGGCGGAGGGCTACACCTTC.

CDR3 nucleotide sequence: TGTGCCAGCACTATGAGGTGCTGGCGGGGCTACACCTTC. Translating it yields CASTMRCWRGYTF. The chain combines TRBV12-3 or TRBV12-4 with TRBJ1-2, with D unclear. The CDR3 runs 13 residues. Trimming stripped 7 bases from V and 8 bases from J, with 17 bases between.

This clone has more than one count but fewer than ten. The J gene is TRBJ2-7, the V gene TRBV11-1, with TRBD1 matching 9 bases. Trimming cost V 3 bases and J 7 bases; bases outside gene matches: 7. The CDR3 runs to 14 residues. Germline assignment: CDR1 SGHAT and CDR2 FQDESV (reference sequence). The CDR3 bases are TGTGCCAGCAGCTTCGGGACAGGGTTACAAGAGCAGTACTTC. Translation: CASSFGTGLQEQYF.